The entry below describes one TCR beta chain. What it binds is not known. The data derive from a study of T cells expressing NK-cell markers. As for the study in general: One of eight sequenced donors was HCMV-seronegative; the other seven were seropositive.

The length of the CDR3 is 15 residues. In germline, CDR1 is SGDLS, CDR2 YYNGEE. Findings and caveats of the study: What remained unclear was the HCMV specificity of expanded NKG2C+ T cell clones.

TCR beta cDNA was made by 5'RACE template switching with UMIs. TCRdb reworked the 5' RACE reads into one entry per CDR3 protein, no DNA. Recorded for this sample: roughly 110,000 distinct CDR3 sequences. The chain uses TRBV9 and TRBJ2-5. Sequencing was performed on blood T cells: a sorted CD56 or NKG2C T cell subset, CD4+ or CD8+ T cells, or bulk PBMC T cells (not recorded which). The origin of this receptor is a woman between 18 and 70 years old in good health. This CDR3 is CASSLTTGDQKTQYF.